The 14 T cell receptor beta chains below all came from one sample that was sequenced in a study of blood T cell repertoires in COVID-19. Some clones are missing from TCRdb's copy, which holds only in-frame ones; the method was immunoSEQ multiplex PCR. The repertoire holds approximately 270,000 clones, with 90% to 95% as singletons. Material: PBMCs or T cells enriched from blood (not recorded which). Receptors were obtained from a human donor in a cohort exposed to, infected with or recovered from COVID-19 (not recorded which). The donor label of this sample is uncertain.

In DNA form, the CDR3 reads TGTGCCATCGGAGGGACAGGGGACAATGAGCAGTTCTTC. Translated: CAIGGTGDNEQFF. J is TRBJ2-1 and V is TRBV10-3; 10 bases match TRBD1. CDR1 and CDR2 (germline): ENHRY, SYGVKD. The CDR3 is made up of 13 amino acids. Trimming removed 8 bases from V and 5 bases from J; junction bases left unmatched: 3.

This chain uses TRBV24-1 with TRBJ1-5; 10 bases are shared with TRBD1. From germline, CDR1 is KGHDR and CDR2 SFDVKD. V trimming: 9 bases; J trimming: 5 bases; junction bases outside the gene matches: 6. The CDR3 runs 14 residues. The chain's CDR3 is CATGTDRGDQPQHF. The DNA of the CDR3 is TGTGCCACCGGCACGGACAGGGGGGATCAGCCCCAGCATTTT.

The genes are TRBV4-1 and TRBJ2-1, with D hard to call. Germline V gene data show CDR1 as MGHRA and CDR2 as YSYEKL. Trimming stripped 5 bases from V and 5 bases from J, with 7 bases between. The CDR3 has 12 residues. CDR3 nucleotide sequence: TGCGCCAGCAGCGAAGGTAACAATGAGCAGTTCTTC. This translates into CASSEGNNEQFF.

The J gene is TRBJ2-5, the V gene TRBV5-1; 8 bases are shared with TRBD1. Germline V lookup: CDR1 SGHRS, CDR2 YFSETQ. The junction had 7 bases not matched to a gene; V was cut back by 5 bases and J by 4 bases. The CDR3 has 14 residues. The CDR3, as DNA: TGCGCCAGCAGTGACCGGACAGGGCCAGAGACCCAGTACTTC. It translates to CASSDRTGPETQYF. Full variable domain (remainder filled in from reference TRBV5-1 and TRBJ2-5): KAGVTQTPRYLIKTRGQQVTLSCSPISGHRSVSWYQQTPGQGLQFLFEYFSETQRNKGNFPGRFSGRQFSNSRSEMNVSTLELGDSALYLCASSDRTGPETQYFGPGTRLLVL.

V gene TRBV4-1 combines with J gene TRBJ1-3; the match to TRBD1 covers 7 bases. With 4 bases clipped from V and 1 base from J, the junction kept 13 bases outside the gene matches. CDR1 MGHRA and CDR2 YSYEKL come from the germline V gene. CDR3 size: 18 residues. CDR3 nucleotides: TGCGCCAGCAGCCCAAAAGACAGGGAGGCCCTTTCTGGAAACACCATATATTTT. Protein product: CASSPKDREALSGNTIYF.

The chain couples TRBV3-1 (or the pseudogene TRBV3-2) to TRBJ2-7; tentatively, D is TRBD2 (5 bases). The CDR3 length is 14 residues. V lost 6 bases and J lost 6, with 18 bases in between. Germline V gene data show CDR1 as LGHDT and CDR2 as YNNKEL (reference sequence). CDR3 protein: CASRIRPAAGEQYF. CDR3 DNA: TGTGCCAGCAGGATTAGGCCAGCGGCGGGCGAGCAGTACTTC.

CDR3 region: CAISTMPTGQGGGIEKLFF. CDR3 nucleotides: TGTGCCATCAGCACTATGCCCACTGGACAGGGGGGGGGTATAGAAAAACTGTTTTTT. The J gene is TRBJ1-4, the V gene TRBV10-3; the match to TRBD1 covers 10 bases. With V trimmed by 6 bases and J by 8 bases, 21 bases remained unmatched. This CDR3 region has 19 residues. The germline V gene has CDR1 ENHRY and CDR2 SYGVKD.

The chain joins TRBV27 to TRBJ2-1, with TRBD2 matching over 8 bases. This CDR3 comprises 15 residues. Germline trimming cut 1 base from V and 8 bases from J; bases unmatched to any gene: 7. From germline, CDR1 is MNHEY and CDR2 SMNVEV (reference sequence). CDR3 in amino acids: CASSLYRGGVDEQFF. CDR3 sequence (DNA): TGTGCCAGCAGTTTATACCGGGGGGGTGTGGATGAGCAGTTCTTC.

The chain joins TRBV9 to TRBJ2-7, with D uncertain. Trimming took off 0 bases at V and 0 bases at J, with 4 bases between the two ends. The CDR3 is 13 residues long. Germline V gene sequence: CDR1 SGDLS, CDR2 YYNGEE. DNA for the CDR3: TGTGCCAGCAGCGTAGATCTCTCCTACGAGCAGTACTTC. It is translated as CASSVDLSYEQYF.

The V and J genes are TRBV28 and TRBJ2-3; 12 nucleotides line up with TRBD2. After removal of 5 bases from V and 5 bases from J, the junction contained 5 bases not matched to a gene. The germline V gene has CDR1 MDHEN and CDR2 SYDVKM. CDR3 length: 15 residues. CDR3 in amino acids: CASSLAGGRKDTQYF. CDR3 coding DNA: TGTGCCAGCAGTCTAGCGGGGGGGCGAAAAGATACGCAGTATTTT. The full variable domain, its missing parts supplied by reference TRBV28 and TRBJ2-3, is DVKVTQSSRYLVKRTGEKVFLECVQDMDHENMFWYRQDPGLGLRLIYFSYDVKMKEKGDIPEGYSVSREKKERFSLILESASTNQTSMYLCASSLAGGRKDTQYFGPGTRLTVL.

The chain links TRBV13 to TRBJ2-7, with D hard to call. Germline assignment: CDR1 PRHDT and CDR2 FYEKMQ (reference sequence). CDR3 length equals 15 residues. Deletions cut 0 bases from V and 1 base from J, with 10 bases between. CDR3 loop: CASSLGLLTSYEQYF. The CDR3 DNA sequence: TGTGCCAGCAGCTTAGGCCTACTGACTTCCTACGAGCAGTACTTC.

This clone was found once. Additional DNA sequences in this sample encode the identical CDR3. This chain joins TRBV6-5 and TRBJ1-5, with D hard to call. Trimming took 3 bases from V and 2 from J, leaving 8 bases between them. The CDR3 totals 14 residues. Germline CDR1 is MNHEY and CDR2 is SVGAGI. In nucleotides, the CDR3 is TGTGCCAGCAGTTATTCGAGAGGCAATCAGCCCCAGCATTTT. This sequence encodes CASSYSRGNQPQHF.

The J gene is TRBJ1-2, the V gene TRBV28; 8 bases map to TRBD1. The length of the CDR3 is 13 residues. V was pared by 3 bases and J by 11 bases, with 8 bases of the junction left unmatched. Germline loops: CDR1 MDHEN, CDR2 SYDVKM. The DNA of the CDR3 is TGTGCCAGCAGTTTTGCTGGGACAGGCTGGTACACCTTC. Amino acid sequence: CASSFAGTGWYTF.

V and J are TRBV30 and TRBJ2-7; weak D call: TRBD1 (8 bases). The germline V gene has CDR1 GTSNPN and CDR2 SVGIG (reference sequence). V dropped 0 bases and J dropped 9 bases, with 15 bases sitting between them. The CDR3 runs to 13 residues. This CDR3 is CAWSVADREGQYF. CDR3 DNA sequence: TGTGCCTGGAGTGTGGCGGACAGGGAGGGGCAGTACTTC. The full variable domain, with the rest looked up from reference TRBV30 and TRBJ2-7, is SQTIHQWPATLVQPVGSPLSLECTVEGTSNPNLYWYRQAAGRGLQLLFYSVGIGQISSEVPQNLSASRPQDRQFILSSKKLLLSDSGFYLCAWSVADREGQYFGPGTRLTVT.